Sequencing of this TCR beta chain was carried out in a study of regulatory T cells in long-lasting Graves disease. General study findings and limits: Persistent disease samples used TRBV28, TRBJ1-2 and TRBJ2-5 preferentially. Study was limited to peripheral blood, excluding thyroid tissue.

Germline V CDR1 and CDR2: LNHDA, SQIVND (reference sequence). This CDR3 is 15 amino acids long. Trimming took 6 bases from V and 5 from J, leaving 16 bases between them. Libraries of TCR beta came from iRepertoire HTBI primers plus Arm-PCR of CDR3 regions. TCRdb analysed the multiplex PCR reads with MiXCR anew, one entry per CDR3 protein. The table includes hundreds of thousands of distinct CDR3 sequences, 16% detected once. The time point is: newly diagnosed GD, antithyroid drugs for less than 3 months. After RNA was extracted from PBMCs, the TCR library was made from it. About this clonotype: Its antigen is unknown.

Another study also made use of these data, one on T cells in Graves' hyperthyroidism and ophthalmopathy.

J is TRBJ2-2 and V is TRBV19, with D hard to call. The receptor was isolated from a woman aged 25-40 years with Graves disease. Sequencing was performed on peripheral blood mononuclear cells (PBMCs), taken at new diagnosis, from a patient treated with antithyroid drugs. The CDR3 region has the DNA TGTGCCAGTAGGGATTGGCAGCGCAAAACCGGGGAGCTGTTTTTT. Residues: CASRDWQRKTGELFF.